The 24 T cell receptor beta chains below were found in one sample sequenced in a study of blood T cell repertoires in COVID-19. Clones were sequenced by immunoSEQ multiplex PCR, and TCRdb holds only the in-frame ones, with some missing. The sample has under 200,000 clones; approximately 81% are singletons. The material sequenced was peripheral blood. The receptors stem from a man in his forties with acute or convalescent COVID-19.

This clone was observed once. The J gene is TRBJ1-5, the V gene TRBV5-4, with D tentatively TRBD1 (5 bases). Trimming cost V 4 bases and J 1 base, with 12 bases left between them. This CDR3 spans 15 amino acids. In germline, CDR1 is SGHNT, CDR2 YYREEE (reference sequence). CDR3 amino acids: CASSLWGESNQPQHF. Written as DNA, the CDR3 is TGTGCCAGCAGCCTTTGGGGGGAGAGCAATCAGCCCCAGCATTTT.

The rearrangement uses TRBV5-4 and TRBJ2-1; a weak D match, TRBD2 (6 bases). Germline CDR1 SGHNT, CDR2 YYREEE (reference sequence). The CDR3 covers 14 residues. V was trimmed by 4 bases and J by 7 bases, leaving 15 bases between them. The CDR3 DNA is TGTGCCAGCAGCCCCCGCGGGGCTAGGAATGAGCAGTTCTTC. It is translated as CASSPRGARNEQFF.

This chain links TRBV7-2 with TRBJ2-4, with TRBD2 identical over 14 bases. This CDR3 is built from 17 residues. V lost 4 bases, J lost 4 bases, and 6 bases stayed unmatched. Germline V CDR1 and CDR2: SGHTA, FQGNSA. The CDR3 protein is CASSWTSGGSGKNIQYF. CDR3 bases: TGTGCCAGCAGCTGGACTAGCGGGGGGTCTGGTAAAAACATTCAGTACTTC.

This CDR3 is CASTRTIGEKLFF. The CDR3 DNA sequence: TGTGCCAGCACTAGGACAATAGGTGAAAAACTGTTTTTT. This chain uses TRBV6-6 with TRBJ1-4, with D possibly being TRBD1 (5 bases). This CDR3 has 13 amino acids. Germline lookup yields CDR1 MNHNY and CDR2 SVGAGI (reference sequence). Trimming stripped 7 bases from V and 7 bases from J, with 13 bases between.

This clone was recorded once. The chain has TRBV5-1 and TRBJ2-3, with 7 nucleotides matching TRBD1. The CDR3 is made up of 15 amino acids. In germline, CDR1 is SGHRS, CDR2 YFSETQ. J was trimmed by 2 bases and V by 4 bases; bases with no gene match: 7. The CDR3 sequence is CASSPDRPSTDTQYF. CDR3 bases: TGCGCCAGCAGCCCGGACAGGCCCTCCACAGATACGCAGTATTTT.

This chain connects TRBV5-1 to TRBJ1-1, with D maybe TRBD1 (5 bases). Germline V lookup: CDR1 SGHRS, CDR2 YFSETQ. The length of the CDR3 is 14 residues. V was cut by 4 bases and J by 0 bases, with 10 bases left in between. CDR3: CASSPGGVNTEAFF. The CDR3 DNA sequence: TGCGCCAGCAGCCCCGGAGGGGTGAACACTGAAGCTTTCTTT.

J is TRBJ1-1 and V is TRBV6-5; no firm D call. Germline CDR1 MNHEY, CDR2 SVGAGI. Deletions cut 6 bases from V and 1 base from J, with 6 bases between. This CDR3 spans 12 amino acids. In nucleotides, the CDR3 is TGTGCCAGCAGGAGACAGAACACTGAAGCTTTCTTT. Amino acid sequence: CASRRQNTEAFF.

This rearrangement joins TRBV30 to TRBJ2-1; tentatively, D is TRBD2 (5 bases). The CDR3 spans 14 residues. Germline loops: CDR1 GTSNPN, CDR2 SVGIG (reference sequence). The ends were cut back, 0 bases at V and 8 bases at J, with 14 bases in the middle. The CDR3 reads CAWSVLTNSDEQFF. The CDR3 DNA reads TGTGCCTGGAGTGTACTGACTAATTCCGATGAGCAGTTCTTC.

The chain uses TRBV2 and TRBJ1-5; 8 nucleotides align to TRBD1. The V segment lost 6 bases and the J segment 3 bases; nucleotides outside the gene matches: 4. Germline CDR1 SNHLY, CDR2 FYNNEI. This CDR3 contains 14 residues. The CDR3 here is CASRDRVFNQPQHF. CDR3 nucleotide sequence: TGTGCCAGCAGGGACAGGGTCTTCAATCAGCCCCAGCATTTT.

This clone was detected only a few times. This chain joins TRBV2 and TRBJ1-2, with TRBD1 matching over 7 bases. CDR3 length: 11 residues. Germline V gives CDR1 SNHLY, CDR2 FYNNEI. The trim removed 8 bases at V and 5 bases at J, leaving 2 bases unmatched. The DNA of the CDR3 is TGTGCCAGCGGGACAGAGTATGGCTACACCTTC. Translating it yields CASGTEYGYTF.

The chain couples TRBV11-1 to TRBJ1-6, with D possibly TRBD1 on 6 matching bases. Deletions cut 5 bases from V and 5 bases from J, with 10 bases between. Looked up from germline, CDR1 is SGHAT and CDR2 is FQDESV (reference sequence). The CDR3 length is 14 residues. In DNA, the CDR3 is TGTGCCAGCAGCGCGGACAGAAATAATTCACCCCTCCACTTT. Protein sequence: CASSADRNNSPLHF.

The chain employs TRBV19 and TRBJ1-2; the match to TRBD1 covers 7 bases. The length of the CDR3 is 14 residues. V lost 5 bases to trimming and J lost 2 bases; unmatched junction nucleotides: 5. Per the germline V gene, CDR1 is LNHDA and CDR2 is SQIVND (reference sequence). The CDR3 nucleotides are TGTGCCAGTAGTGCAGGGACAGCGAACTATGGCTACACCTTC. It codes for CASSAGTANYGYTF.

J is TRBJ2-2 and V is TRBV7-9, with D perhaps TRBD2 (6 bases). The V end lost 1 base, the J end lost 3 bases, and 9 bases lay between the germline ends. Germline loops: CDR1 SEHNR, CDR2 FQNEAQ (reference sequence). This CDR3 is built from 15 residues. In nucleotides, the CDR3 is TGTGCCAGCAGCTTAGAGGGGAGGTACACCGGGGAGCTGTTTTTT. This gives the protein CASSLEGRYTGELFF.

This chain connects TRBV15 to TRBJ2-3; 7 nucleotides line up with TRBD2. The CDR3 covers 17 residues. The germline V gene encodes CDR1 LNHNV and CDR2 YYDKDF (reference sequence). V lost 0 bases to trimming and J lost 4 bases; unmatched junction nucleotides: 10. CDR3 amino acids: CATSRDTATSRADTQYF. CDR3 nucleotide sequence: TGTGCCACCAGCAGAGATACCGCGACTAGCCGAGCAGATACGCAGTATTTT. Based on the CDR3 plus reference TRBV15 and TRBJ2-3, the full variable domain is DAMVIQNPRYQVTQFGKPVTLSCSQTLNHNVMYWYQQKSSQAPKLLFHYYDKDFNNEADTPDNFQSRRPNTSFCFLDIRSPGLGDTAMYLCATSRDTATSRADTQYFGPGTRLTVL.

This rearrangement joins TRBV28 to TRBJ1-1; 8 bases line up with TRBD1. Germline trimming cut 6 bases from V and 4 bases from J; bases unmatched to any gene: 10. Germline CDR1 and CDR2: MDHEN and SYDVKM. The CDR3 is 15 residues long. The CDR3 DNA follows: TGTGCCAGCAGATCACTCAGGGGGCAAGGCACTGAAGCTTTCTTT. It yields the protein CASRSLRGQGTEAFF.

The chain combines TRBV2 with TRBJ1-5, with a possible D match to TRBD1 (5 bases). The CDR3 runs to 16 residues. Germline V lookup: CDR1 SNHLY, CDR2 FYNNEI. V dropped 6 bases and J dropped 0 bases, with 15 bases sitting between them. The CDR3 DNA is TGTGCCAGCAGCCCCTCTGTTACAGGTAGCAATCAGCCCCAGCATTTT. Translation gives CASSPSVTGSNQPQHF.

The chain has TRBV7-2 and TRBJ1-1, with unresolved D. Trimming removed 1 base from V and 4 bases from J, with 22 bases in between. Per germline, CDR1 SGHTA and CDR2 FQGNSA. CDR3 size: 18 residues. The CDR3 here is CASSLDYRLVASGTEAFF. In DNA, the CDR3 is TGTGCCAGCAGCTTAGACTACCGGTTAGTAGCATCGGGCACTGAAGCTTTCTTT.

The chain carries TRBV7-9 and TRBJ2-1; TRBD2 matches 7 bases. The CDR3 contains 13 residues. With V trimmed by 1 base and J by 15 bases, 9 bases remained unmatched. The V gene's germline CDR1 is SEHNR and CDR2 FQNEAQ (reference sequence). CDR3 region: CASSLVGDYLRFF. The CDR3 DNA is TGTGCCAGCAGCTTAGTCGGGGACTACCTCCGGTTCTTC.

V and J are TRBV28 and TRBJ2-5; 12 positions agree with TRBD1. With V trimmed by 3 bases and J by 4 bases, 3 bases remained unmatched. Germline-derived CDR1 and CDR2 are MDHEN and SYDVKM. This CDR3 comprises 15 residues. This chain's CDR3 is CASSFGTGGRETQYF. CDR3 bases: TGTGCCAGCAGTTTTGGGACAGGGGGCAGAGAGACCCAGTACTTC.

This chain links TRBV3-1 (or the pseudogene TRBV3-2) with TRBJ1-4; D gene unclear. The CDR3 loop spans 13 amino acids. The germline gives CDR1 LGHDT, CDR2 YNNKEL (reference sequence). V shed 4 bases and J shed 6 bases, with 9 bases lying between them. The CDR3 coding sequence is TGTGCCAGCAGCCCCGGTCACGATGAAAAACTGTTTTTT. Translated, it gives CASSPGHDEKLFF.

The J gene is TRBJ1-1, the V gene TRBV30; D unresolved. Germline values: CDR1 GTSNPN, CDR2 SVGIG (reference sequence). The CDR3 spans 13 residues. The ends were cut back, 1 base at V and 4 bases at J, with 10 bases in the middle. CDR3 region: CAWSGQPSTEAFF. DNA of the CDR3: TGTGCCTGGAGTGGACAACCGAGCACTGAAGCTTTCTTT. The complete variable domain, with remaining parts taken from reference TRBV30 and TRBJ1-1, reads SQTIHQWPATLVQPVGSPLSLECTVEGTSNPNLYWYRQAAGRGLQLLFYSVGIGQISSEVPQNLSASRPQDRQFILSSKKLLLSDSGFYLCAWSGQPSTEAFFGQGTRLTVV.

The chain employs TRBV2 and TRBJ2-2; D might be TRBD1 (6 bases). The V end was cut by 6 bases, the J end by 7 bases, with 18 bases between. CDR3 length: 15 amino acids. From germline, CDR1 is SNHLY and CDR2 FYNNEI. CDR3 bases: TGTGCCAGCAGCACGAATTGGCAGGGGAGCGGGGAGCTGTTTTTT. Its protein product is CASSTNWQGSGELFF.

The gene calls are TRBV6-5 and TRBJ2-6, with D maybe TRBD1 (5 bases). This CDR3 has 15 amino acids. In germline, CDR1 is MNHEY, CDR2 SVGAGI. Trimming removed 6 bases from V and 0 bases from J, with 9 bases in between. DNA of the CDR3: TGTGCCAGCAGAGGGGCCAACTCTGGGGCCAACGTCCTGACTTTC. It yields the protein CASRGANSGANVLTF.

The genes are TRBV6-5 and TRBJ2-1, with unresolved D. V was trimmed by 0 bases and J by 5 bases, leaving 8 bases between them. Germline CDR1 and CDR2: MNHEY and SVGAGI. The CDR3 is made up of 14 amino acids. For the CDR3, the DNA is TGTGCCAGCAGTTACTCGCAATTAGACAATGAGCAGTTCTTC. Translated: CASSYSQLDNEQFF.